This T cell receptor (beta chain) was obtained from a study of T cell repertoires in cytomegalovirus infection. Across the whole study: In public TCR beta signatures, there were indications of both CMV infection and matching HLA type.

TCRdb reanalysed the reads using MiXCR and keeps one entry per CDR3 protein. The table shows roughly 180,000 distinct CDR3 sequences, with approximately 28% occurring only once. CDR1 is SGHTA, CDR2 FQGNSA, per germline. V was clipped by 4 bases and J by 8 bases, with 23 bases between them. The CDR3 covers 16 residues. Of note for this clonotype: The antigen is unknown.

Whole-study findings and limits: It was HLA-C-restricted CMV-specific TCR beta clonotypes that dominated the response ex vivo. Identification of carriers of CMV plus the relevant HLA was performed using cumulative public TCR beta family frequency.

This sequence joins TRBV7-2 and TRBJ1-2; D perhaps matches TRBD1 (5 bases). Specimen: PBMCs. The clonotype comes from a human donor in good health (CMV status not recorded). Some clones in this sample may be carry-over from other donors' samples. The DNA for the CDR3 is TGTGCCAGCAGCTCCTGGAGGGAGGGCGGAGGGGAAGGCTACACCTTC. Translating gives CASSSWREGGGEGYTF.